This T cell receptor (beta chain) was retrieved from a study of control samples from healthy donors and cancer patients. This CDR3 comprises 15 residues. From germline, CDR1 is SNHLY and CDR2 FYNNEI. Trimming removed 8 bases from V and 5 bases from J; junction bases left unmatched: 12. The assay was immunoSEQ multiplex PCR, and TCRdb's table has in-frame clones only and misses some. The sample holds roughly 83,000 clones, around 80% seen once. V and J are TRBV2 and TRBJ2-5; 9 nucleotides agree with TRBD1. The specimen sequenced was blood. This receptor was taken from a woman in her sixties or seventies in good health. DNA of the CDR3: TGTGCCAGCGCAAAGACACGGACAGGGGCTGAGACCCAGTACTTC. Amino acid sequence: CASAKTRTGAETQYF. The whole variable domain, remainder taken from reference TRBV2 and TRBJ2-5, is EPEVTQTPSHQVTQMGQEVILRCVPISNHLYFYWYRQILGQKVEFLVSFYNNEISEKSEIFDDQFSVERPDGSNFTLKIRSTKLEDSAMYFCASAKTRTGAETQYFGPGTRLLVL.